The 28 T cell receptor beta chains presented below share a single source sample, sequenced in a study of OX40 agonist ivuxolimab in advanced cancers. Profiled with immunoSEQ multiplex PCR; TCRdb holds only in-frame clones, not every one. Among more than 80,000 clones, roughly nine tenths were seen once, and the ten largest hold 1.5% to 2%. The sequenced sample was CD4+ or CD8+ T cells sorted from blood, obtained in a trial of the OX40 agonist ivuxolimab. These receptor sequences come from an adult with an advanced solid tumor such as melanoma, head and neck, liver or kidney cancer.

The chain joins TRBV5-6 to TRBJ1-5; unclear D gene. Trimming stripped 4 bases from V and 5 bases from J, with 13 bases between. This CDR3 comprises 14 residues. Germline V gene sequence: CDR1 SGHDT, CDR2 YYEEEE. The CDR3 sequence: CASSLRWAHQPQHF. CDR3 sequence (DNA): TGTGCCAGCAGCCTAAGATGGGCCCATCAGCCCCAGCATTTT.

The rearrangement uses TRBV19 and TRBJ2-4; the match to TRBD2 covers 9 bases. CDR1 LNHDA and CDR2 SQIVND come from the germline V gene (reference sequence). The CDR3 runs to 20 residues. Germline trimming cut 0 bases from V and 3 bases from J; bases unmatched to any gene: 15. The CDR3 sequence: CASSIEPRGLAGPYKNIQYF. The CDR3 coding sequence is TGTGCCAGTAGTATAGAGCCCCGTGGGCTAGCGGGACCTTACAAAAACATTCAGTACTTC.

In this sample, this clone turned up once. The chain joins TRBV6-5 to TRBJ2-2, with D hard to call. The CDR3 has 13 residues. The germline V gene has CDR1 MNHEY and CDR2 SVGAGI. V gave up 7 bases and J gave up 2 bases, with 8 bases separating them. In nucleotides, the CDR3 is TGTGCCAGCAATCTACCAAACACCGGGGAGCTGTTTTTT. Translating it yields CASNLPNTGELFF.

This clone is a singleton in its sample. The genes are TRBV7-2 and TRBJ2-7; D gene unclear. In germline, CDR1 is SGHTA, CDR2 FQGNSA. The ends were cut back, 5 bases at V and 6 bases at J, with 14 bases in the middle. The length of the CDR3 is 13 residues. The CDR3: CASSPPVAIEQYF. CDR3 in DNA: TGTGCCAGCAGCCCACCGGTTGCCATCGAGCAGTACTTC.

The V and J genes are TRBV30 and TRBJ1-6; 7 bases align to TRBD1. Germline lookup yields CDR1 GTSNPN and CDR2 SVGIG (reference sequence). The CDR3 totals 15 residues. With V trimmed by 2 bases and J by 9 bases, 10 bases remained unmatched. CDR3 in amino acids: CAWSKAQGPGSPLHF. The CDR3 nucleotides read TGTGCCTGGAGTAAAGCACAGGGGCCGGGTTCACCCCTCCACTTT. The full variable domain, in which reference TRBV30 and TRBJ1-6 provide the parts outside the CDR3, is SQTIHQWPATLVQPVGSPLSLECTVEGTSNPNLYWYRQAAGRGLQLLFYSVGIGQISSEVPQNLSASRPQDRQFILSSKKLLLSDSGFYLCAWSKAQGPGSPLHFGNGTRLTVT.

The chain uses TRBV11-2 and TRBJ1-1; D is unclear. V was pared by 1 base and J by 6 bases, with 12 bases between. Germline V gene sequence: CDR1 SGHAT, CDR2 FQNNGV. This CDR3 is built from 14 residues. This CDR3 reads CASSLGQGSPEAFF. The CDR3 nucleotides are TGTGCCAGCAGCTTAGGGCAAGGGAGCCCTGAAGCTTTCTTT.

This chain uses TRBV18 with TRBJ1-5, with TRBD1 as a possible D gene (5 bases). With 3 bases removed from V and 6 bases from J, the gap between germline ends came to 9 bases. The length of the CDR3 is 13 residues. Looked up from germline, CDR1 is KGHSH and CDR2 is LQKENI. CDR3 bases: TGTGCCAGCTCACCGGCAGGGACTCAGCCCCAGCATTTT. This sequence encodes CASSPAGTQPQHF.

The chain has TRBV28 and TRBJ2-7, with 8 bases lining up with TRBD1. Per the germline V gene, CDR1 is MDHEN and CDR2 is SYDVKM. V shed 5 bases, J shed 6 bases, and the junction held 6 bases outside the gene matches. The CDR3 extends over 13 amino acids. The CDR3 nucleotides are TGTGCCAGCAGTCCCGACAGGGGTGGCGAGCAGTACTTC. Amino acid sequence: CASSPDRGGEQYF.

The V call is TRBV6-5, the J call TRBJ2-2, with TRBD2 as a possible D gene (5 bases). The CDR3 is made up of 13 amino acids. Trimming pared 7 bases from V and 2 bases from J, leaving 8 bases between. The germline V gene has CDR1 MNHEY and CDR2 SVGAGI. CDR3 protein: CASISSNTGELFF. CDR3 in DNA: TGTGCCAGCATATCTAGCAACACCGGGGAGCTGTTTTTT.

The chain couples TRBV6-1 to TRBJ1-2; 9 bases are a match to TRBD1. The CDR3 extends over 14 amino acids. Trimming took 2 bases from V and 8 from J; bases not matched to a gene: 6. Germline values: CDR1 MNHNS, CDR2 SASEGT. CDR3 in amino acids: CASSEWDRVSGYTF. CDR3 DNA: TGTGCCAGCAGTGAATGGGACAGGGTATCCGGCTACACCTTC.

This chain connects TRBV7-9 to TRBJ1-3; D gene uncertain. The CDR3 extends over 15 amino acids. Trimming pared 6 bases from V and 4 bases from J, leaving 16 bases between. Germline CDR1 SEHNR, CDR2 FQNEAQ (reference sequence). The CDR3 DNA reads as TGTGCCAGCAGTTCGCCTCCGGCGGCCGGAAACACCATATATTTT. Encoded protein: CASSSPPAAGNTIYF.

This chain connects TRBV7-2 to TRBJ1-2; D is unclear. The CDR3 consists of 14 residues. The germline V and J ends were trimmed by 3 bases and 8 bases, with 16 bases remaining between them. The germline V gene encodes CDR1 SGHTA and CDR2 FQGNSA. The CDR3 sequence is CASSFVRGEGGYTF. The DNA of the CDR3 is TGTGCCAGCAGCTTTGTTCGGGGAGAAGGGGGCTACACCTTC.

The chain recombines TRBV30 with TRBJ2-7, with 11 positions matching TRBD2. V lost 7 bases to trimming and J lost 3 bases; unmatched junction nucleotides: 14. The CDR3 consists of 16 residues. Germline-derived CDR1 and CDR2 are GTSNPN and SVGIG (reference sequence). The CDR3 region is CALTPGLAVEYYEQYF. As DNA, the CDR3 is TGTGCCTTAACTCCGGGACTAGCGGTTGAGTACTACGAGCAGTACTTC.

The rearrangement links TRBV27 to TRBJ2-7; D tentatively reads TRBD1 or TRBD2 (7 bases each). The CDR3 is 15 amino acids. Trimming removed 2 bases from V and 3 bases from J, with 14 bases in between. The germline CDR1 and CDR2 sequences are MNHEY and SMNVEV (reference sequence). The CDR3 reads CASSLGGAGGYEQYF. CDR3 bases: TGTGCCAGCAGTTTAGGGGGGGCAGGGGGCTACGAGCAGTACTTC.

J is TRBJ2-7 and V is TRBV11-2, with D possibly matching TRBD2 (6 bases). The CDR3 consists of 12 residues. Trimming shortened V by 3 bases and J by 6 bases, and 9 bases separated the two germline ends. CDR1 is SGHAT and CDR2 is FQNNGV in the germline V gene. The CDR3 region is CASSFLRGEQYF. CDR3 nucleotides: TGTGCCAGCAGCTTCTTGCGGGGCGAGCAGTACTTC.

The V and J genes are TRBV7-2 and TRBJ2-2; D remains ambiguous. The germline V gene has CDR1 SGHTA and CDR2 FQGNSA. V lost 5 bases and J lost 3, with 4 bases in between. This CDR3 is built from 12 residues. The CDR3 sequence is CASSLYTGELFF. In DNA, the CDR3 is TGTGCCAGCAGCCTATACACCGGGGAGCTGTTTTTT.

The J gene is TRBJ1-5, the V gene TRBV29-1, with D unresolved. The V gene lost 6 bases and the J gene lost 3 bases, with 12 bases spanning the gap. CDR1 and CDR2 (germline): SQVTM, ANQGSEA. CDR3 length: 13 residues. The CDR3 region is CSVQDGFNQPQHF. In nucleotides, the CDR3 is TGCAGCGTGCAGGACGGTTTCAATCAGCCCCAGCATTTT.

This chain's CDR3 is CASSLWGSTNEKLFF. The CDR3 DNA reads as TGTGCCAGCAGTCTTTGGGGATCAACTAATGAAAAACTGTTTTTT. The rearrangement joins TRBV7-9 to TRBJ1-4; D gene unclear. CDR1 SEHNR and CDR2 FQNEAQ come from the germline V gene (reference sequence). V lost 6 bases to trimming and J lost 0 bases, with 11 bases between them. CDR3 length equals 15 residues.

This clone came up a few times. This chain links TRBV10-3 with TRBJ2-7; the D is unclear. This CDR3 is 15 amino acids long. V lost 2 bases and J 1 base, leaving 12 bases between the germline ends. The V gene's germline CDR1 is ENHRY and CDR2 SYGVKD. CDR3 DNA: TGTGCCATCAGTGAGCTCAATAGCCGTTCCTACGAGCAGTACTTC. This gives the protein CAISELNSRSYEQYF.

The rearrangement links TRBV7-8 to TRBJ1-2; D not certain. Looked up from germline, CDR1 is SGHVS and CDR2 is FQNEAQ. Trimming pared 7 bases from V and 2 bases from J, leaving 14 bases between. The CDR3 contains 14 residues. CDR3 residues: CASTARGTNYGYTF. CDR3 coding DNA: TGTGCCAGCACCGCGCGCGGTACCAACTATGGCTACACCTTC.

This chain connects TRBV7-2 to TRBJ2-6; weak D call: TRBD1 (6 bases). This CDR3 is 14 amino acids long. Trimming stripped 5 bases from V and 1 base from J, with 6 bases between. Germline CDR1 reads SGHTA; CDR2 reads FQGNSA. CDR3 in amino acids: CASSTGSGANVLTF. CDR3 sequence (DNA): TGTGCCAGCAGCACAGGGTCTGGGGCCAACGTCCTGACTTTC. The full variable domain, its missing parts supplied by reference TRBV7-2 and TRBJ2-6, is GAGVSQSPSNKVTEKGKDVELRCDPISGHTALYWYRQSLGQGLEFLIYFQGNSAPDKSGLPSDRFSAERTGGSVSTLTIQRTQQEDSAVYLCASSTGSGANVLTFGAGSRLTVL.

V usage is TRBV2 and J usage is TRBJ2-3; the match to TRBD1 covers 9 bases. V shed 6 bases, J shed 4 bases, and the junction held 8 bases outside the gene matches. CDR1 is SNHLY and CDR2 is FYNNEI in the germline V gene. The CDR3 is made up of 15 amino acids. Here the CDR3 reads CASSVEGQGADTQYF. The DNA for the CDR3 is TGTGCCAGCAGCGTCGAGGGACAGGGAGCAGATACGCAGTATTTT.

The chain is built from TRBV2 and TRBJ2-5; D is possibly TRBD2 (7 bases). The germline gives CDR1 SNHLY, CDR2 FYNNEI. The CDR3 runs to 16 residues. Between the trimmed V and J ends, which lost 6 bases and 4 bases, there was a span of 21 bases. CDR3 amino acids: CASSAWGGALGETQYF. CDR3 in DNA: TGTGCCAGCAGCGCCTGGGGGGGCGCCTTAGGAGAGACCCAGTACTTC.

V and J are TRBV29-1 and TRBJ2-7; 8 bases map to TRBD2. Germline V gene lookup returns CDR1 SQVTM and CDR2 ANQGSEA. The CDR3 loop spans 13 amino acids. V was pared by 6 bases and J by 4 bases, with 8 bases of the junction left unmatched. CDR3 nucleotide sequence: TGCAGCGTGCAAGGCGGGACTAGATACGAGCAGTACTTC. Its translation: CSVQGGTRYEQYF.

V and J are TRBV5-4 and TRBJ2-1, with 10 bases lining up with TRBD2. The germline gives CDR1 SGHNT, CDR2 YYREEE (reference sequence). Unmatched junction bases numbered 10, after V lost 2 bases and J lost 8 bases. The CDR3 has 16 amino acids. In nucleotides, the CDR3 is TGTGCCAGCAGCTTCCATCTAGCGGGAGCTGTAGATGAGCAGTTCTTC. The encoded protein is CASSFHLAGAVDEQFF.

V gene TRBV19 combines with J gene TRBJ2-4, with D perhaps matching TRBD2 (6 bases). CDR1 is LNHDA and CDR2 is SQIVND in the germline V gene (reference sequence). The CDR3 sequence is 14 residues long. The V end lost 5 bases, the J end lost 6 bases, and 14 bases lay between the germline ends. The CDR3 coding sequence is TGTGCCAGTAGTCCGGGACTCGCAGGAAACATTCAGTACTTC. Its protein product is CASSPGLAGNIQYF.

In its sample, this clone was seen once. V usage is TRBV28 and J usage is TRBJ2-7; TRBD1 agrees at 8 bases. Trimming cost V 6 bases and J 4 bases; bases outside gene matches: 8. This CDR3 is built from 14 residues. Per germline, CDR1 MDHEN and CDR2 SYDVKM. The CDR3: CASRGGQVYYEQYF. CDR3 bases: TGTGCCAGCAGAGGGGGACAGGTTTATTACGAGCAGTACTTC.

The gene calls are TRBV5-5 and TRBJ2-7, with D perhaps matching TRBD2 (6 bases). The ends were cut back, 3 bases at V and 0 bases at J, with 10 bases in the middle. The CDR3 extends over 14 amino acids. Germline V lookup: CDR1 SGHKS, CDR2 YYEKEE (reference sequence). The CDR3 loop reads CASSSPGSSYEQYF. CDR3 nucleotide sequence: TGTGCCAGCAGCTCACCCGGGAGCTCCTACGAGCAGTACTTC.